The T cell receptor (beta chain) under discussion was sequenced for a study of T cell responses to AZD1222 COVID-19 vaccine. Per germline, CDR1 SGHNT and CDR2 YYREEE (reference sequence). This CDR3 comprises 17 residues. The germline V and J ends were trimmed by 5 bases and 0 bases, with 15 bases remaining between them. TCRdb's copy holds only in-frame clones and misses some; the assay was immunoSEQ multiplex PCR. This table has 150,000 or so clones, 85% to 90% appearing once. The rearrangement joins TRBV5-4 to TRBJ1-6; the D gene is possibly TRBD1 (6 bases). The material was peripheral blood, obtained on day 0 of AZD1222 vaccination. The clonotype comes from an adult in good health. Here the CDR3 reads CASRVGHPSSYNSPLHF. The CDR3 DNA sequence: TGTGCCAGCAGGGTGGGACACCCGAGCTCCTATAATTCACCCCTCCACTTT.